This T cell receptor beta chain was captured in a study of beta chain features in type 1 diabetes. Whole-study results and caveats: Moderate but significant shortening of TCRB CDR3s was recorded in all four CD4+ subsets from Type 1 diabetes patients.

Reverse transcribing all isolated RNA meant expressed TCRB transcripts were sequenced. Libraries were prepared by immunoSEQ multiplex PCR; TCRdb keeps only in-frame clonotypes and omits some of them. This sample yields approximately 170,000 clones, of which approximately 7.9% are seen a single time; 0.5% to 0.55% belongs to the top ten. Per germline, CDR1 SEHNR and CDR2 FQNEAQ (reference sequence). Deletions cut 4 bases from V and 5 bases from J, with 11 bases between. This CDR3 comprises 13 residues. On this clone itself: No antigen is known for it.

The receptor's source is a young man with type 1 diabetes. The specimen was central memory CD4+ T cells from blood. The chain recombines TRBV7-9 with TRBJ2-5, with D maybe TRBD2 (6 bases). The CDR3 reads CASSSRSGETQYF. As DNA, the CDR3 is TGTGCCAGCAGCTCTCGCAGCGGGGAGACCCAGTACTTC.